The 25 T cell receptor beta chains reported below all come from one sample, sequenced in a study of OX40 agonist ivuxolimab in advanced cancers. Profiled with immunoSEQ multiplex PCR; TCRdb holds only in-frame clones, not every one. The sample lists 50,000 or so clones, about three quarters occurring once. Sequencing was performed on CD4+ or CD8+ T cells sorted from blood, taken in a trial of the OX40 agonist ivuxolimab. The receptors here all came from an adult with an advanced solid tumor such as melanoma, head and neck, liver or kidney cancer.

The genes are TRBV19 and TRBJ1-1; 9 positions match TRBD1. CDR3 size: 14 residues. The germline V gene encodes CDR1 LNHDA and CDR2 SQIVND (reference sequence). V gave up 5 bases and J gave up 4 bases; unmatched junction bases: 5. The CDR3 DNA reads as TGTGCCAGTAGTGAAGACAGGGGGGCCACTGAAGCTTTCTTT. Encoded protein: CASSEDRGATEAFF.

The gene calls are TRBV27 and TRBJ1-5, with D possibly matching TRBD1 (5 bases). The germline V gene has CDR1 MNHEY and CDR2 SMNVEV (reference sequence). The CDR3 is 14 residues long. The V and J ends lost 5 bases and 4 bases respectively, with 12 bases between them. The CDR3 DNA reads TGTGCCAGCAGTCTGGGACCGAATAATCAGCCCCAGCATTTT. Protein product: CASSLGPNNQPQHF.

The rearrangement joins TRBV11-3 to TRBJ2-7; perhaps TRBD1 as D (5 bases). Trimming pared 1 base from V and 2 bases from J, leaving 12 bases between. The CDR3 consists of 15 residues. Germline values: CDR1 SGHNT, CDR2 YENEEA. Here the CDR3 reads CASSLGQHATYEQYF. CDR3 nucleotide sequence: TGTGCCAGCAGCTTAGGACAGCACGCCACCTACGAGCAGTACTTC.

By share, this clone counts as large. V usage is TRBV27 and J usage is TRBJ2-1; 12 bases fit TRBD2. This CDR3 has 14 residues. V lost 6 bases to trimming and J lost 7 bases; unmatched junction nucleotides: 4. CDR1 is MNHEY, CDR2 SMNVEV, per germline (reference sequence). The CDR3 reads CASSGLAGWNEQFF. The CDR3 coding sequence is TGTGCCAGCAGCGGACTAGCGGGATGGAATGAGCAGTTCTTC.

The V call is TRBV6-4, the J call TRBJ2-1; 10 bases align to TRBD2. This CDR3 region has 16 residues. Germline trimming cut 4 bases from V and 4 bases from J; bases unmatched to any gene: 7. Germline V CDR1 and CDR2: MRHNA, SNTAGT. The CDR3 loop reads CASSASGSMGYNEQFF. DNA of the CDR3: TGTGCCAGCAGTGCTAGCGGGAGTATGGGTTACAATGAGCAGTTCTTC.

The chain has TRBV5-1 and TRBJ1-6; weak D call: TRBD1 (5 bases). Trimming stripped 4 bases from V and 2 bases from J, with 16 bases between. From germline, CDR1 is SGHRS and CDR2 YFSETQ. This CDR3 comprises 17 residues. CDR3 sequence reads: CASSPPLGETYNSPLHF. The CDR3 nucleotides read TGCGCCAGCAGCCCCCCGCTAGGGGAAACCTATAATTCACCCCTCCACTTT.

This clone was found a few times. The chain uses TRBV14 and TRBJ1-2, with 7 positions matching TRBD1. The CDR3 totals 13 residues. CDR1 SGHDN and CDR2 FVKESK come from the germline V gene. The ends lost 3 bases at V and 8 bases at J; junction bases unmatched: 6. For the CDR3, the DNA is TGTGCCAGCAGCCAGACAAGAGGGGGCGGCTACACCTTC. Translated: CASSQTRGGGYTF. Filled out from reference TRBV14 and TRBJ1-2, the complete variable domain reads EAGVTQFPSHSVIEKGQTVTLRCDPISGHDNLYWYRRVMGKEIKFLLHFVKESKQDESGMPNNRFLAERTGGTYSTLKVQPAELEDSGVYFCASSQTRGGGYTFGSGTRLTVV.

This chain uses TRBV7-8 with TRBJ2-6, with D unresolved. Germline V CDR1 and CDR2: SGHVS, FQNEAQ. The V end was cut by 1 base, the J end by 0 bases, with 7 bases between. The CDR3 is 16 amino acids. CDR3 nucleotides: TGTGCCAGCAGCTTAGTAGGTTCCTCTGGGGCCAACGTCCTGACTTTC. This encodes CASSLVGSSGANVLTF.

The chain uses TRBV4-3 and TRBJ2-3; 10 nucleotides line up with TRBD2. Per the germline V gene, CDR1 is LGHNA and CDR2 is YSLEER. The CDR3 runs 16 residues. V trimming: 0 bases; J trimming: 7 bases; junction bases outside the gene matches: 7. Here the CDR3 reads CASSQDPSGSGYTQYF. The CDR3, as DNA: TGCGCCAGCAGCCAAGATCCTAGCGGGAGCGGATATACGCAGTATTTT.

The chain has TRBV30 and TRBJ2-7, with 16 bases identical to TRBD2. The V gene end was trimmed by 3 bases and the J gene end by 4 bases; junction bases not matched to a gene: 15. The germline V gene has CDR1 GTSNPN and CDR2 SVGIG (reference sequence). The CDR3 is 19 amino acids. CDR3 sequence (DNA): TGTGCCTGGAGCGGGACTAGCGGGAGGGCTTCACACCTACCTTACGAGCAGTACTTC. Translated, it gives CAWSGTSGRASHLPYEQYF.

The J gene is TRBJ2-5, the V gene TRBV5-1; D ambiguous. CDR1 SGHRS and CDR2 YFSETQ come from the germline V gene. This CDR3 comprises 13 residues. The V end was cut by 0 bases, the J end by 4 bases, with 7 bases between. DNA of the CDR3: TGCGCCAGCAGCTTGGATGCCGGAGAGACCCAGTACTTC. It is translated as CASSLDAGETQYF.

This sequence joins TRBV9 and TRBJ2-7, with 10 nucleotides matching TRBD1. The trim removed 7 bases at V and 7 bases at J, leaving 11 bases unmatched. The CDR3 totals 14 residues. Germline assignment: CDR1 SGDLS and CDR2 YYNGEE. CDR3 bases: TGTGCCAGCTACCCGGGACAGGGGATCCGGGAGCAGTACTTC. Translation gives CASYPGQGIREQYF.

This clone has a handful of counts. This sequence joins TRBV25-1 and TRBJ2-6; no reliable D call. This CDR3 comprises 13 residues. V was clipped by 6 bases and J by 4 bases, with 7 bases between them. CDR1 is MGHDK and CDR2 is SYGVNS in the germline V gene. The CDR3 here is CASSQSGANVLTF. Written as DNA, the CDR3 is TGTGCCAGCAGCCAGTCCGGGGCCAACGTCCTGACTTTC.

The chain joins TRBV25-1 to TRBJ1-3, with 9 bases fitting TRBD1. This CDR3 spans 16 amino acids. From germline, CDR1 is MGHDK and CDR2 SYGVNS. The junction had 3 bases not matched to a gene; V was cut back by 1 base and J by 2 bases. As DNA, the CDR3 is TGTGCCAGCAGTGAATTTAGGACAGGGGCTGGAAACACCATATATTTT. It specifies CASSEFRTGAGNTIYF.

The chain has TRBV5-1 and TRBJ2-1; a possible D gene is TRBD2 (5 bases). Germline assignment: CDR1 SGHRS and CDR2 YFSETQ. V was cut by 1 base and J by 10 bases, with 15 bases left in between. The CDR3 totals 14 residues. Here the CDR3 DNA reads TGCGCCAGCAGCTTGCCAGTAGGACTTACCGAGCAGTTCTTC. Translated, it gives CASSLPVGLTEQFF.

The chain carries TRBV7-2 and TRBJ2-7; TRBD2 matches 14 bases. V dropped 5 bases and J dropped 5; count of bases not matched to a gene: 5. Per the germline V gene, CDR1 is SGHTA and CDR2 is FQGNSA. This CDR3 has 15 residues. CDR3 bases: TGTGCCAGCAGCCCCGGGACTAGCGGGAGCGACGAGCAGTACTTC. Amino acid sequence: CASSPGTSGSDEQYF.

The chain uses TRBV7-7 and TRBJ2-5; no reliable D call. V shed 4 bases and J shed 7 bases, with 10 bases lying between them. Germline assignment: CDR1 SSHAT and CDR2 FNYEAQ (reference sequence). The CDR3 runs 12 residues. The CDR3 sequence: CASSSNLRTQYF. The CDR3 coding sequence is TGTGCCAGCAGCTCCAATCTGCGGACCCAGTACTTC.

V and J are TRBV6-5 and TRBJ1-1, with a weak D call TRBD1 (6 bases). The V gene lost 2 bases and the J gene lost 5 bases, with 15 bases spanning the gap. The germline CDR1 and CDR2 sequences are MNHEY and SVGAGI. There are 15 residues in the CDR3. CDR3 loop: CASSYDNVQGTEAFF. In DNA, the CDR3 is TGTGCCAGCAGTTACGATAACGTACAGGGTACTGAAGCTTTCTTT.

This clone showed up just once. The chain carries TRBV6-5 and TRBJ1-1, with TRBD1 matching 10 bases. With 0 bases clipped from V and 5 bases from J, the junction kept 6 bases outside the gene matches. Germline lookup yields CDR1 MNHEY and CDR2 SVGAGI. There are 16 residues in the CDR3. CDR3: CASSYSKGQGRTEAFF. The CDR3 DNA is TGTGCCAGCAGTTACTCGAAGGGACAGGGGAGGACTGAAGCTTTCTTT.

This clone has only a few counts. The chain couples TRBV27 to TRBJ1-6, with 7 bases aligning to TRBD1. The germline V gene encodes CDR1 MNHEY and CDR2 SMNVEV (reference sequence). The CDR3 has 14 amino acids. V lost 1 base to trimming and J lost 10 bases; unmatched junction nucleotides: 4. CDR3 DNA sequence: TGTGCCAGCAGTTTATTAGGGGGCCCATCACCCCTCCACTTT. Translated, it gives CASSLLGGPSPLHF.

CDR3 in DNA: TGTGCCATCAGTGACCCCCAAGAGACCCAGTACTTC. This encodes CAISDPQETQYF. The chain carries TRBV10-3 and TRBJ2-5; D gene unclear. The ends were cut back, 3 bases at V and 1 base at J, with 3 bases in the middle. Germline loops: CDR1 ENHRY, CDR2 SYGVKD. The CDR3 has 12 amino acids.

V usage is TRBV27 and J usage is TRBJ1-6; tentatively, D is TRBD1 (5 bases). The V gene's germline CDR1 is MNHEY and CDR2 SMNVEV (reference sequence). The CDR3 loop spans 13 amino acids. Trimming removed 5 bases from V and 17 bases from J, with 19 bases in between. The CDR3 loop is CASSPRQTVRFHF. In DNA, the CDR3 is TGTGCCAGCAGTCCGAGACAGACAGTCAGATTCCACTTT.

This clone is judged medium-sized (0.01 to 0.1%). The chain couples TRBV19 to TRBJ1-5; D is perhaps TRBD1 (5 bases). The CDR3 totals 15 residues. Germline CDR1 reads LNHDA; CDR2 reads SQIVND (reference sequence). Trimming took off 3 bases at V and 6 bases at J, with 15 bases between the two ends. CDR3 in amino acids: CASSISSAGGQPQHF. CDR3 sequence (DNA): TGTGCCAGTAGTATTTCGTCGGCCGGGGGTCAGCCCCAGCATTTT. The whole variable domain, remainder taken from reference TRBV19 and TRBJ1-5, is DGGITQSPKYLFRKEGQNVTLSCEQNLNHDAMYWYRQDPGQGLRLIYYSQIVNDFQKGDIAEGYSVSREKKESFPLTVTSAQKNPTAFYLCASSISSAGGQPQHFGDGTRLSIL.

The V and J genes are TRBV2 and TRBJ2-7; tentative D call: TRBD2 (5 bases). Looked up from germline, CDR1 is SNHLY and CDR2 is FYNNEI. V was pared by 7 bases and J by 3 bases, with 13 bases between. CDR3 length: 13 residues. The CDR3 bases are TGTGCCAGCATATCGGGGATAAGCTACGAGCAGTACTTC. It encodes CASISGISYEQYF.

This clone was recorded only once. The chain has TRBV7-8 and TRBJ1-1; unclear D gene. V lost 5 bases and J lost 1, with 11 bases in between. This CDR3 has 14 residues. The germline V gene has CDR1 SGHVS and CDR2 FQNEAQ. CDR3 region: CASSLPPRNTEAFF. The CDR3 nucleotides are TGTGCCAGCAGCCTCCCGCCGAGGAACACTGAAGCTTTCTTT.